This T cell receptor beta chain was sequenced for a study of shared clonotypes between healthy human individuals. Replicate PCRs run on sorted subsets employed 200 ng DNA, 30,000 to 35,000 T cell genomes. Using immunoSEQ multiplex PCR, the repertoire was profiled, and TCRdb retains in-frame clones only, with some absent. The sample lists some 1.5 million clones, around 98% seen once, with less than 0.55% in the top ten. This CDR3 comprises 15 residues. The germline CDR1 and CDR2 sequences are SGHNT and YYREEE (reference sequence). V lost 4 bases and J lost 6, with 19 bases in between. This clone was recorded only once.

The sample comprised naive CD4+ T cells sorted from blood. Subset indicated: CD45RA+ positively selected. The chain uses TRBV5-4 and TRBJ1-2; a possible D gene is TRBD1 (6 bases). The sequence derives from a man aged 25-45 years in good health. CDR3 amino acids: CASSTGTPGVNGYTF. The CDR3 nucleotides read TGTGCCAGCAGCACGGGGACGCCAGGGGTAAATGGCTACACCTTC. The variable domain in full, with the rest retrieved from reference TRBV5-4 and TRBJ1-2, is ETGVTQSPTHLIKTRGQQVTLRCSSQSGHNTVSWYQQALGQGPQFIFQYYREEENGRGNFPPRFSGLQFPNYSSELNVNALELDDSALYLCASSTGTPGVNGYTFGSGTRLTVV.